This TCR beta chain was sequenced in a study of T cells in Graves' hyperthyroidism and ophthalmopathy. Exclusion criteria comprised uncontrolled infection, other autoimmune disease, pregnancy or lactation. Study outcomes and limitations: Patients with ophthalmopathy were separated from those with stable hyperthyroidism by a 13 V-J model. Model output signaled ophthalmopathy a median 6.5 months ahead of onset. Most thyroid clonotypes expanded above 0.001 appeared in blood too.

The CDR3 has 15 residues. The J segment lost 2 bases and the V segment lost 5 bases, leaving 8 bases of the junction unmatched. Germline loops: CDR1 SEHNR, CDR2 FQNEAQ (reference sequence). Researchers amplified the TCR beta CDR3 regions from RNA transcripts. RT-PCR in the first round (using the HTBI primer set) targeted the TCR CDR3. TCRdb reanalysed the multiplex PCR reads using MiXCR and keeps one entry per CDR3 protein. The repertoire holds hundreds of thousands of distinct CDR3 sequences, with approximately 13% as singletons. There are many counts of this clonotype. Its antigen remains unknown. The source material was blood. This sequence originates from a young woman with Graves' hyperthyroidism. The chain employs TRBV7-9 and TRBJ1-1; TRBD1 matches 7 bases. This CDR3 is CASSEDRRGNTEAFF. The CDR3 nucleotides read TGTGCCAGCAGCGAGGACAGGCGGGGCAACACTGAAGCTTTCTTT.